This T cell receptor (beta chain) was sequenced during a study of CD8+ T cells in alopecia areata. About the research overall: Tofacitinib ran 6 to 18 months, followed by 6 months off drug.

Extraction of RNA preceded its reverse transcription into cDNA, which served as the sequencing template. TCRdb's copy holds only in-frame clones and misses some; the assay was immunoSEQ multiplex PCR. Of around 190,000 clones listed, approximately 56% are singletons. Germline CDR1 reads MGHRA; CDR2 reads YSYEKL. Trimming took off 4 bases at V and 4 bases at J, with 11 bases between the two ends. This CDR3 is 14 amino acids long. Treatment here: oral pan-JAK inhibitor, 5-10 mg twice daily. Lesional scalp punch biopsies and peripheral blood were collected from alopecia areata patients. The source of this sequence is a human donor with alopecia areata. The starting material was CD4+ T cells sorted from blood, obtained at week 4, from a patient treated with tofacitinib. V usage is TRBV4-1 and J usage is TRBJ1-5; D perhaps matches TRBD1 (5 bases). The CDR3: CASSLRQPNQPQHF. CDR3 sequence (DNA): TGCGCCAGCAGCCTAAGACAGCCAAATCAGCCCCAGCATTTT.